The clone carrying this T cell receptor beta chain showed up many times. The antigen is not known. The sample's time point: newly diagnosed GD, antithyroid drugs for less than 3 months. The TCR library was prepared using RNA isolated from PBMCs. The data stem from a study of regulatory T cells in long-lasting Graves disease. Study overall: Duration of antithyroid drug therapy among newly diagnosed Graves' patients was under 3 months. The study, taken as a whole, reports: Researchers examined only peripheral blood and not thyroid tissue.

In building TCR beta libraries, iRepertoire HTBI primers were used together with Arm-PCR of CDR3 regions. TCRdb analysed the multiplex PCR reads with MiXCR anew, one entry per CDR3 protein. The sample has around 500,000 distinct CDR3 sequences, 13% seen once. This sample was shared with a second study, whose subject was T cells in Graves' hyperthyroidism and ophthalmopathy. As reported in that work: Hyperthyroidism patients were newly diagnosed, had disease duration under 2 months, and were aged 18 to 65 years.

The sample was peripheral blood mononuclear cells (PBMCs), taken at new diagnosis, from a patient treated with antithyroid drugs. This TCR came from a man between 25 and 39 years old with Graves disease.

This CDR3 reads CASSPFQALNTEAFF. Here the CDR3 DNA reads TGTGCCAGCAGCCCCTTCCAGGCGCTGAACACTGAAGCTTTCTTT. J is TRBJ1-1 and V is TRBV7-8; D is undetermined. Germline V gives CDR1 SGHVS, CDR2 FQNEAQ. V shed 5 bases and J shed 0 bases, with 13 bases lying between them. The CDR3 spans 15 residues.